Each of the 17 T cell receptor beta chains below was sequenced from the same sample in a study of T cell clonality in common variable immunodeficiency. Assay: immunoSEQ multiplex PCR; the TCRdb copy retains only in-frame clones and omits some. The sample has more than 30,000 clones, none seen only once; the top ten hold under 3.5%. Sequenced input: peripheral blood mononuclear cells. Every receptor here comes from a person between 18 and 75 years old in good health.

This clone was detected ten times or more. The sequence runs out 3 residues before the end of the CDR3; the remainder is reconstructed from the germline J gene. The chain is built from TRBV10-3 and TRBJ2-7; a possible D gene is TRBD1 (6 bases). V lost 3 bases, J lost 4 bases, and 16 bases lay in between. Germline assignment: CDR1 ENHRY and CDR2 SYGVKD. This CDR3 is 15 amino acids long. The CDR3 bases that were read are TGTGCCATCAGTGATAACTTGGGGGCTAATTACGAG. Protein: CAISDNLGANYE. The whole CDR3 sequence reads CAISDNLGANYEQYF.

This clone was seen repeatedly, ten times or more. The CDR3 end lies 3 residues beyond the end of the read and is filled in from the germline J gene. This chain uses TRBV4-1 with TRBJ1-6, with TRBD1 as a possible D gene (6 bases). Germline V gene data show CDR1 as MGHRA and CDR2 as YSYEKL. Trimming removed 2 bases at V and 8 bases at J, with 19 bases between. This CDR3 has 17 amino acids. CDR3 bases read: TGCGCCAGCAGCCAAACCATAGGGGGAGGGTTCGATTCACCC. It yields the protein CASSQTIGGGFDSP. The whole CDR3 region reads CASSQTIGGGFDSPLHF.

This clone occurred many times. The read terminates 3 residues ahead of where the CDR3 ends, so the germline J gene completes it. J is TRBJ2-7 and V is TRBV20-1, with 14 positions matching TRBD2. Germline trimming cut 2 bases from V and 6 bases from J; bases unmatched to any gene: 6. CDR3 length: 15 amino acids. The V gene's germline CDR1 is DFQATT and CDR2 SNEGSKA (reference sequence). Incomplete CDR3 DNA: TGCAGTGCTAGAAGCGGGACTAGCGGGAGACCCGAG. Amino acid sequence: CSARSGTSGRPE. The CDR3 in full is CSARSGTSGRPEQYF.

This clone has at least ten counts. The read halts 3 residues ahead of the CDR3 end, with the missing end drawn from the germline J gene. This chain joins TRBV20-1 and TRBJ2-5; 8 bases are a match to TRBD1. The CDR3 is 13 residues long. Germline values: CDR1 DFQATT, CDR2 SNEGSKA (reference sequence). Unmatched junction bases numbered 7, after V lost 6 bases and J lost 4 bases. CDR3 bases read: TGCAGTGCCCAGGGGGCGGCGAGAGAGACC. This encodes CSAQGAARET. The full CDR3 reads CSAQGAARETQYF.

The table lists this clone with many counts. The CDR3 end is not reached by the read, which stops 3 residues before it; the germline J gene fills it in. V is TRBV3-1 (or the pseudogene TRBV3-2) and J is TRBJ1-2, with a weak D call TRBD1 (5 bases). V was pared by 2 bases and J by 4 bases, with 17 bases between. The CDR3 totals 16 residues. Germline CDR1 is LGHDT and CDR2 is YNNKEL (reference sequence). CDR3 DNA (partial): TGTGCCAGCAGCCAACGGGGGGGAAAGGGGAGCTATGGC. This gives the protein CASSQRGGKGSYG. Given in full, the CDR3 is CASSQRGGKGSYGYTF.

This clone was seen ten or more times. The read ends 3 residues early relative to the CDR3; the germline J gene fills the gap. This chain connects TRBV2 to TRBJ2-3; TRBD2 is a possible D gene (5 bases). Germline V gene data show CDR1 as SNHLY and CDR2 as FYNNEI. V shed 2 bases and J shed 8 bases, with 23 bases lying between them. CDR3 size: 17 residues. The CDR3 here is CASSERFPASLRGTQYF. The CDR3 DNA, read in part, is TGTGCCAGCAGTGAAAGATTCCCCGCCTCGTTACGGGGTACG. The full variable domain, completed using reference TRBV2 and TRBJ2-3, is EPEVTQTPSHQVTQMGQEVILRCVPISNHLYFYWYRQILGQKVEFLVSFYNNEISEKSEIFDDQFSVERPDGSNFTLKIRSTKLEDSAMYFCASSERFPASLRGTQYFGPGTRLTVL.

This clone was found many times. The read terminates 3 residues ahead of where the CDR3 ends, so the germline J gene completes it. This chain connects TRBV19 to TRBJ2-3, with a weak D call TRBD1 (5 bases). V gave up 3 bases and J gave up 0 bases, with 10 bases separating them. The CDR3 consists of 15 residues. The germline gives CDR1 LNHDA, CDR2 SQIVND (reference sequence). Incomplete CDR3 DNA: TGTGCCAGTAGTATCCGACAGTCTAGCACAGATACG. Residues: CASSIRQSSTDT. The full CDR3 protein reads CASSIRQSSTDTQYF.

In this sample, this clone turned up many times. The sequence runs out 3 residues before the end of the CDR3; the remainder is reconstructed from the germline J gene. The rearrangement uses TRBV16 and TRBJ1-5, with D possibly TRBD1 on 5 matching bases. The V gene's germline CDR1 is KGHSY and CDR2 FQNENV. Trimming cost V 0 bases and J 5 bases, with 11 bases left between them. The CDR3 contains 15 residues. The CDR3 DNA, read in part, is TGTGCCAGCAGCCAATCGGGACGGGGGGATCAGCCC. Protein: CASSQSGRGDQP. The CDR3, in full, reads CASSQSGRGDQPQHF.

This clone was detected ten times or more. The read ends 3 residues before the CDR3 terminus; that terminus is restored from the germline J gene. V is TRBV5-1 and J is TRBJ2-1; 12 positions match TRBD2. The CDR3 spans 15 residues. The ends lost 4 bases at V and 2 bases at J; junction bases unmatched: 1. CDR1 and CDR2 (germline): SGHRS, YFSETQ. The CDR3 here is CASSRTSGAYNEQFF. The CDR3 DNA, read in part, is TGCGCCAGCAGCCGGACTAGCGGGGCCTACAATGAG.

In this sample, this clone turned up many times. The sequence runs out 3 residues before the end of the CDR3; the remainder is reconstructed from the germline J gene. This sequence joins TRBV5-1 and TRBJ2-2, with 9 bases lining up with TRBD1. V shed 8 bases, J shed 5 bases, and the junction held 7 bases outside the gene matches. Germline CDR1 is SGHRS and CDR2 is YFSETQ. This CDR3 spans 14 amino acids. The DNA read from the CDR3 is TGCGCCAGATCACCGGGACAGGGTACCGGGGAG. The encoded protein is CARSPGQGTGE. The whole CDR3 protein reads CARSPGQGTGELFF.

This clone has ten or more counts. The read stops 3 residues short of the end of the CDR3; the missing end is completed from the germline J gene. This sequence joins TRBV12-3 or TRBV12-4 and TRBJ2-1, with D possibly TRBD2 on 5 matching bases. CDR3 length: 12 amino acids. V lost 6 bases to trimming and J lost 5 bases, with 8 bases between them. The CDR3 protein is CASRFSDNEQFF. Incomplete CDR3 DNA: TGTGCCAGCAGATTTAGCGACAATGAG.

This clone was seen repeatedly, ten times or more. The CDR3 end is not reached by the read, which stops 3 residues before it; the germline J gene fills it in. The gene calls are TRBV4-2 and TRBJ2-1; 7 bases are shared with TRBD2. The germline CDR1 and CDR2 sequences are LGHNA and YNFKEQ. The CDR3 contains 16 residues. V shed 4 bases and J 6 bases; nucleotides not matched to a gene: 12. The CDR3 bases that were read are TGTGCCAGCAGCCCCGAGGGTAGGGGAGGGATCAATGAG. Encoded protein: CASSPEGRGGINE. In full, the CDR3 is CASSPEGRGGINEQFF.

The table lists this clone with many counts. The covered CDR3 bases are TGTGCCAGCAGTGCTTCACTAGCGGGAGGAGATACG. It is translated as CASSASLAGGDT. The whole CDR3 sequence reads CASSASLAGGDTQYF. The chain uses TRBV6-4 and TRBJ2-3, with TRBD2 matching over 12 bases. Coverage ceases 3 residues before the CDR3 finishes, and the germline J gene fills in the end. Trimming removed 4 bases from V and 5 bases from J; junction bases left unmatched: 4. Germline assignment: CDR1 MRHNA and CDR2 SNTAGT. The CDR3 spans 15 residues.

The sample holds many counts of this clone. The CDR3 extends 3 residues past the end of the read, so its final part is completed from the germline J gene. The rearrangement joins TRBV5-5 to TRBJ2-2; D is undetermined. The CDR3 contains 15 residues. Germline V gives CDR1 SGHKS, CDR2 YYEKEE (reference sequence). The V and J ends lost 1 base and 0 bases respectively, with 7 bases between them. The CDR3 reads CASSLSSSNTGELFF. Incomplete CDR3 DNA: TGTGCCAGCAGCTTGAGCTCTTCGAACACCGGGGAG.

This clone was observed at least ten times. The read terminates 3 residues before the CDR3 end, so the remaining end is supplied by the germline J gene. The rearrangement uses TRBV5-4 and TRBJ1-1; D is ambiguous. The V end was cut by 4 bases, the J end by 1 base, with 11 bases between. Germline CDR1 SGHNT, CDR2 YYREEE (reference sequence). The CDR3 covers 14 residues. Here the CDR3 reads CASSPGLANTEAFF. The part of the CDR3 DNA that was read is TGTGCCAGCAGCCCCGGACTCGCGAACACTGAA.

This clone was seen many times. With the read ending 3 residues before the CDR3 end, the germline J gene is used to fill in that end. The rearrangement joins TRBV20-1 to TRBJ2-3; D is perhaps TRBD2 (5 bases). V dropped 3 bases and J dropped 2 bases, with 9 bases sitting between them. The CDR3 runs to 13 residues. In germline, CDR1 is DFQATT, CDR2 SNEGSKA (reference sequence). The part of the CDR3 DNA that was read is TGCAGTGCTAGGTCGACTATCACAGATACG. The encoded protein is CSARSTITDT. The CDR3 reads in full as CSARSTITDTQYF.

This clone was seen at least ten times. Coverage ceases 3 residues before the CDR3 finishes, and the germline J gene fills in the end. V and J are TRBV18 and TRBJ1-4; D not resolved. CDR1 and CDR2 from the germline V gene are KGHSH and LQKENI. Between the trimmed V and J ends, which lost 3 bases and 8 bases, there was a span of 16 bases. The CDR3 length is 15 residues. CDR3 bases read: TGTGCCAGCTCACCCCCCACCGGCCGAGGGGAAAAA. It codes for CASSPPTGRGEK. The whole CDR3 region reads CASSPPTGRGEKLFF.